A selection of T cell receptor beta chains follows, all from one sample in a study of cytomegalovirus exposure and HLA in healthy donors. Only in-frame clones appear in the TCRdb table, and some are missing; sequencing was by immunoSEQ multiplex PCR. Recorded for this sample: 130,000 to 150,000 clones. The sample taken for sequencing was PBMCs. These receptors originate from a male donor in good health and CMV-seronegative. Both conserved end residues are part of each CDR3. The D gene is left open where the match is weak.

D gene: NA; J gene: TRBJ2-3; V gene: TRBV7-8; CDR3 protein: CASSFGSRRADTQYF; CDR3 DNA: TGTGCCAGCAGCTTCGGGAGTAGGAGGGCAGATACGCAGTATTTT
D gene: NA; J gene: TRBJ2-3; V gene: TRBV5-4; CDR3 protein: CASSPSTDTQYF; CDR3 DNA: TGTGCCAGCAGCCCTTCCACAGATACGCAGTATTTT
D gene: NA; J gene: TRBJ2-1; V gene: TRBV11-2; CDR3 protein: CASRPPVYNEQFF; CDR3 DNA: TGTGCCAGCAGACCACCGGTCTACAATGAGCAGTTCTTC
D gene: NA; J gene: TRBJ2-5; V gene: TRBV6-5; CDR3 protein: CASSYFAGIKTQYF; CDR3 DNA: TGTGCCAGCAGTTACTTTGCGGGGATCAAGACCCAGTACTTC
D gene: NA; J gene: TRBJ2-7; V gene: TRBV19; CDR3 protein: CASSAGKGYEQYF; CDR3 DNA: TGTGCCAGTAGTGCAGGGAAGGGGTACGAGCAGTACTTC
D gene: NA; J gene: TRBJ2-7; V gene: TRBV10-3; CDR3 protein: CAISERGGVYEQYF; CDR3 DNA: TGTGCCATCAGTGAAAGGGGCGGGGTCTACGAGCAGTACTTC
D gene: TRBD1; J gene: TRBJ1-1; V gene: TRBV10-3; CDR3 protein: CASTDRATEAFF; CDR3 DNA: TGTGCCTCGACGGACAGGGCCACTGAAGCTTTCTTT
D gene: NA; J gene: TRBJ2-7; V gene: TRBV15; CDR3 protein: CATSREGQGYEQYF; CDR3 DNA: TGTGCCACCAGCAGAGAGGGGCAGGGCTACGAGCAGTACTTC
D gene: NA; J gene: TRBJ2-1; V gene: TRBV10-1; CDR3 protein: CASSEDLAGSYNEQFF; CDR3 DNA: TGCGCCAGCAGTGAGGACCTGGCGGGTTCCTACAATGAGCAGTTCTTC
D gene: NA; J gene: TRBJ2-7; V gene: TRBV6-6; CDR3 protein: CASSYSARYEQYF; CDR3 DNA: TGTGCCAGCAGTTACTCGGCTCGCTACGAGCAGTACTTC
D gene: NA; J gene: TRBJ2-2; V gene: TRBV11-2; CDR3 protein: CASSLERYAGELFF; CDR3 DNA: TGTGCCAGCAGCTTAGAACGGTATGCCGGGGAGCTGTTTTTT
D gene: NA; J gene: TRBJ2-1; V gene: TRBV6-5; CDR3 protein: CASSRRYEQFF; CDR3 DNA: TGTGCCAGCAGCCGCCGGTATGAGCAGTTCTTC
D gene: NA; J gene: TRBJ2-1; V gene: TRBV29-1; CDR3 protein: CSVGRDKDYNEQFF; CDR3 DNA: TGCAGCGTTGGCCGGGACAAGGACTACAATGAGCAGTTCTTC
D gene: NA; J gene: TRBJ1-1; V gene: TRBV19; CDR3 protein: CASSTIQFMNTEAFF; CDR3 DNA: TGTGCCAGTAGTACCATACAGTTCATGAACACTGAAGCTTTCTTT
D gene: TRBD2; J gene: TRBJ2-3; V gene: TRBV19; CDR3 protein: CASSMGLAQLGDTQYF; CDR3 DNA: TGTGCCAGTAGTATGGGACTAGCTCAACTGGGGGATACGCAGTATTTT
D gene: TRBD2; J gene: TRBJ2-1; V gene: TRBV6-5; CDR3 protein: CASSYGGGAGEQFF; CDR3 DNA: TGTGCCAGCAGTTACGGCGGGGGGGCTGGAGAGCAGTTCTTC
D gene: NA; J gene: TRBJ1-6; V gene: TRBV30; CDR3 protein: CAWSVRQGSSPLHF; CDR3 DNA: TGTGCCTGGAGTGTACGGCAGGGAAGTTCACCCCTCCACTTT
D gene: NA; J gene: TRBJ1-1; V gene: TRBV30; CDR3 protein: CAWSVVIDRLNTEAFF; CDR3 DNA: TGTGCCTGGAGTGTTGTTATCGACAGATTGAACACTGAAGCTTTCTTT
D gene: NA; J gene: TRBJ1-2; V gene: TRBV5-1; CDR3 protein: CASSLDRVAGYTF; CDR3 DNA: TGCGCCAGCAGCTTGGACAGGGTGGCTGGCTACACCTTC
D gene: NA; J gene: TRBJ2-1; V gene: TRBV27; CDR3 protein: CASSSRAREQFF; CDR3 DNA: TGTGCCAGCAGTTCCAGGGCCCGCGAGCAGTTCTTC
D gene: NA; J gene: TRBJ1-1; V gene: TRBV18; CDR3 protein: CASSPLAQNTEAFF; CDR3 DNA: TGTGCCAGCTCACCTTTAGCACAAAACACTGAAGCTTTCTTT
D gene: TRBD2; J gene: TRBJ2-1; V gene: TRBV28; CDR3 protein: CASTRGAGVYNEQFF; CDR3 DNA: TGTGCCAGCACCCGAGGGGCGGGGGTCTACAATGAGCAGTTCTTC
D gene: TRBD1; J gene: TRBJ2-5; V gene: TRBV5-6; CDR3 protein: CASSLGQDQETQYF; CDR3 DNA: TGTGCCAGCAGCCTGGGACAGGACCAAGAGACCCAGTACTTC
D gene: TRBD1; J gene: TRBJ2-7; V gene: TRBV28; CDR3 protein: CASSSTGVSYEQYF; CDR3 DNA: TGTGCCAGCAGTTCTACAGGGGTCTCCTACGAGCAGTACTTC
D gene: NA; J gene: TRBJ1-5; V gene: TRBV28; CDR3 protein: CASSLGGRDYSNQPQHF; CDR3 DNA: TGTGCCAGCAGTTTGGGAGGACGGGACTATAGCAATCAGCCCCAGCATTTT
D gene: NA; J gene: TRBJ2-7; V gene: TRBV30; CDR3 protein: CAWSRGAPRYDEQYF; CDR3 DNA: TGTGCCTGGAGTCGCGGGGCACCCCGGTACGACGAGCAGTACTTC
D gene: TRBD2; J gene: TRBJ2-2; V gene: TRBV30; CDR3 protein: CAWSMTSGANTGELFF; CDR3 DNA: TGTGCCTGGAGTATGACTAGCGGCGCGAACACCGGGGAGCTGTTTTTT
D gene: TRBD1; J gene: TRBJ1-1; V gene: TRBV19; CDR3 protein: CASRAGQYETEAFF; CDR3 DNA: TGTGCCAGTAGGGCGGGACAGTATGAGACTGAAGCTTTCTTT
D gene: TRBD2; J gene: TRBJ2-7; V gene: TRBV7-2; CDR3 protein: CASSRHGTSGTYEQYF; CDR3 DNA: TGTGCCAGCAGCCGACACGGGACTAGCGGTACCTACGAGCAGTACTTC
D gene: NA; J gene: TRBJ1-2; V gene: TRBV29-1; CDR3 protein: CSVAVFGSEYGYTF; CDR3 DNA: TGCAGCGTTGCCGTGTTCGGGTCTGAATATGGCTACACCTTC
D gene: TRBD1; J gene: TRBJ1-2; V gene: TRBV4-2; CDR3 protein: CASSQLIQGAEGYTF; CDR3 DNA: TGTGCCAGCAGCCAACTCATACAGGGGGCTGAAGGCTACACCTTC
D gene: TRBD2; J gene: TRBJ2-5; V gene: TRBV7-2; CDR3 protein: CASSEWTSGAETQYF; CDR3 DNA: TGTGCCAGCTCGGAATGGACTAGCGGGGCGGAGACCCAGTACTTC
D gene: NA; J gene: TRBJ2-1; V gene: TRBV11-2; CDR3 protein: CASSSSNEQFF; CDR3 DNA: TGTGCCAGCAGCTCTAGCAATGAGCAGTTCTTC
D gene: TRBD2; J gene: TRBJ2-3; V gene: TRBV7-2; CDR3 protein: CASSLTGLAASRTDTQYF; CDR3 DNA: TGTGCCAGCAGCTTAACGGGACTAGCGGCCTCTAGGACAGATACGCAGTATTTT
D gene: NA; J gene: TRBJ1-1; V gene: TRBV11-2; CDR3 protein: CASSQPGKADEAFF; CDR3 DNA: TGTGCCAGCAGCCAACCCGGGAAGGCCGACGAAGCTTTCTTT
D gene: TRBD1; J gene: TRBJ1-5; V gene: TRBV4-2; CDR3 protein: CASSQALDRSNQPQHF; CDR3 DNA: TGTGCCAGCAGCCAAGCTCTGGACAGGAGCAATCAGCCCCAGCATTTT
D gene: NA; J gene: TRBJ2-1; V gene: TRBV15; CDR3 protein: CATSRDDRGGNEQFF; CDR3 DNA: TGTGCCACCAGCAGAGATGACAGGGGAGGGAATGAGCAGTTCTTC
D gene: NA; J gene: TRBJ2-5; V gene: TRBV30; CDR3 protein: CAWSIESSGTQYF; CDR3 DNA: TGTGCCTGGAGTATTGAGAGTAGTGGGACCCAGTACTTC
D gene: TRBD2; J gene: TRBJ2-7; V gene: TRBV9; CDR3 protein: CASSVGGGREQYF; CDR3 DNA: TGTGCCAGCAGCGTAGGCGGGGGGCGCGAGCAGTACTTC
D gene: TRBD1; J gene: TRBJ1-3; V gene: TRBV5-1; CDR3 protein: CASRATGTVVSGNTIYF; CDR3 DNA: TGCGCCAGCAGGGCGACAGGGACGGTTGTATCTGGAAACACCATATATTTT
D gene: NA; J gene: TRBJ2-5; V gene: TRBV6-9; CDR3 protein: CASSYSTGQWETQYF; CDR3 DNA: TGTGCCAGCAGTTATTCGACTGGTCAATGGGAGACCCAGTACTTC
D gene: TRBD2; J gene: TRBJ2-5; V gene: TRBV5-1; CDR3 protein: CASSLANRGGETQYF; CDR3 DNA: TGCGCCAGCAGCTTGGCCAATCGGGGGGGGGAGACCCAGTACTTC
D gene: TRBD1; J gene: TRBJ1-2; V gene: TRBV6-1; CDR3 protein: CASSPATGGYGYTF; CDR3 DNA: TGTGCCAGCAGCCCCGCGACAGGGGGTTATGGCTACACCTTC
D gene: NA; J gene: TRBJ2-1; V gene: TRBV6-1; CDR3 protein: CASSPPSLPNEQFF; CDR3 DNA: TGTGCCAGCAGTCCTCCGAGTCTTCCCAATGAGCAGTTCTTC
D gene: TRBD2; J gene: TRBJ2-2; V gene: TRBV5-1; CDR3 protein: CASSSRGETGELFF; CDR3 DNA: TGCGCCAGCAGCTCCCGGGGGGAAACCGGGGAGCTGTTTTTT
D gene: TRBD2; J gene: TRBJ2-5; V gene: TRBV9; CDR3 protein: CASSVSGTQETQYF; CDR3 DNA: TGTGCCAGCAGCGTGAGCGGGACCCAAGAGACCCAGTACTTC
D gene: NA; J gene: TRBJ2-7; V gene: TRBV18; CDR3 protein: CASSTGEAYEQYF; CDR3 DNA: TGTGCCAGCTCAACGGGGGAGGCCTACGAGCAGTACTTC
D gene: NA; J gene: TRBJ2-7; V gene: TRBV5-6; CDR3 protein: CASSMGGENDYEQYF; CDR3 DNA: TGTGCCAGCAGCATGGGAGGAGAAAATGATTACGAGCAGTACTTC
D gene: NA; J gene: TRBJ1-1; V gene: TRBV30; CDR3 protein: CAWSVADTEAFF; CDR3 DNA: TGTGCCTGGAGTGTAGCGGACACTGAAGCTTTCTTT
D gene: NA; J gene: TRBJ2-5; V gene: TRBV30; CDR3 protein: CAWSVGHVETQYF; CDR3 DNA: TGTGCCTGGAGTGTGGGACACGTAGAGACCCAGTACTTC